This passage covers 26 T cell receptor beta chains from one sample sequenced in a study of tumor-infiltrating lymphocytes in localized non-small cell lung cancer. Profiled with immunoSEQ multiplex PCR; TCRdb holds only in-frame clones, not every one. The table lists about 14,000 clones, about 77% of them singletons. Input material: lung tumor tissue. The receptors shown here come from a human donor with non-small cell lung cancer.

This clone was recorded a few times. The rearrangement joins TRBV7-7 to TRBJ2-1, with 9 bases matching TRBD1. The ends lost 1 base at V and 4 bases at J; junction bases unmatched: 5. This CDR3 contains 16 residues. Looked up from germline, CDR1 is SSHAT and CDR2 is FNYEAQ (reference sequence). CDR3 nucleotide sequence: TGTGCCAGCAGCTTAGGGTCCGGGACAGGGTACAATGAGCAGTTCTTC. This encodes CASSLGSGTGYNEQFF.

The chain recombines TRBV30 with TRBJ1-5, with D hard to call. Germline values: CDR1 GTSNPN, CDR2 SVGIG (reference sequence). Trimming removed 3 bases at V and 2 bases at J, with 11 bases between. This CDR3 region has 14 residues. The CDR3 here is CAWRSGFGNQPQHF. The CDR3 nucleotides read TGTGCCTGGAGGTCGGGGTTTGGCAATCAGCCCCAGCATTTT.

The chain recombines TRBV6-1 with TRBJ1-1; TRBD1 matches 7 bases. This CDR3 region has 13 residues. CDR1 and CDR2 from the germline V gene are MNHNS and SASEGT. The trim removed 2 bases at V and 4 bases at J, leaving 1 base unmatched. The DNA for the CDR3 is TGTGCCAGCAGTGAAAGACAGGGCACTGAAGCTTTCTTT. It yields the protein CASSERQGTEAFF.

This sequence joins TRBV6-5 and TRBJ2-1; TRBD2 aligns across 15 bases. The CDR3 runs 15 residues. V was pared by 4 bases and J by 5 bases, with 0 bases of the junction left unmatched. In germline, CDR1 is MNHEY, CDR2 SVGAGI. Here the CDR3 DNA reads TGTGCCAGCAGTTGGACTAGCGGGGGGGACAATGAGCAGTTCTTC. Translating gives CASSWTSGGDNEQFF.

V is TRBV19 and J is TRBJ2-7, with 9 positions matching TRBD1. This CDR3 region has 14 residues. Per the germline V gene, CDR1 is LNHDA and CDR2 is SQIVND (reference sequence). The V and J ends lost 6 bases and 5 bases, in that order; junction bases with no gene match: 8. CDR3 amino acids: CASSRRTGDHEQYF. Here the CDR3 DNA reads TGTGCCAGTAGCCGAAGGACAGGGGACCACGAGCAGTACTTC.

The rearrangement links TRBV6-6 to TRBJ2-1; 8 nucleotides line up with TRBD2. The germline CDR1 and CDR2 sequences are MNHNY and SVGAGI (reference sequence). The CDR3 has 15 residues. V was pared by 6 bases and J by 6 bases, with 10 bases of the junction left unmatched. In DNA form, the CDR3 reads TGTGCCAGCAGCCCCCCGGGGGGGGGATCCAATGAGCAGTTCTTC. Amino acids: CASSPPGGGSNEQFF.

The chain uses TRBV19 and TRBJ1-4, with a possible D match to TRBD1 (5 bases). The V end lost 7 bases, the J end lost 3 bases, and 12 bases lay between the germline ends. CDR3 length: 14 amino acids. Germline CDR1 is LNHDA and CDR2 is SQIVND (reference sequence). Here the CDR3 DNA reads TGTGCCAGTACCTCAGGGAACTCTAATGAAAAACTGTTTTTT. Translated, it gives CASTSGNSNEKLFF.

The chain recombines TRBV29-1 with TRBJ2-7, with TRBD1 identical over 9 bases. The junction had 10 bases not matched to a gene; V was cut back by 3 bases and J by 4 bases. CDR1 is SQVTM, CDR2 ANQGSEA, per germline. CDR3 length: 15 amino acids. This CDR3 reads CSVDGGTGYTYEQYF. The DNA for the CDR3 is TGCAGCGTTGATGGGGGGACAGGGTATACTTACGAGCAGTACTTC.

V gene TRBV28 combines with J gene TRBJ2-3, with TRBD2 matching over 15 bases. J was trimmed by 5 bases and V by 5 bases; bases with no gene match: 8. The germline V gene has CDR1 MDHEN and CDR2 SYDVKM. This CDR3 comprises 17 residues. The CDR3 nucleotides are TGTGCCAGCAGTCCCAGGACTAGCGGGGGGGCCGGAGATACGCAGTATTTT. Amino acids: CASSPRTSGGAGDTQYF.

CDR3 DNA: TGTGCCAGTAGCCTAGCGGGGGGGCAAGATGAGCAGTTCTTC. This codes for CASSLAGGQDEQFF. The rearrangement uses TRBV19 and TRBJ2-1, with 12 bases aligning to TRBD2. The CDR3 sequence is 14 residues long. V lost 6 bases to trimming and J lost 8 bases; unmatched junction nucleotides: 5. Germline assignment: CDR1 LNHDA and CDR2 SQIVND (reference sequence).

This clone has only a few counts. CDR3 coding DNA: TGTGCCTGGAGTGTAGATCGGGAAGCTTTCTTT. Amino acid sequence: CAWSVDREAFF. J is TRBJ1-1 and V is TRBV30, with D unclear. Germline V gives CDR1 GTSNPN, CDR2 SVGIG (reference sequence). V was cut by 0 bases and J by 8 bases, with 7 bases left in between. The CDR3 contains 11 residues.

CDR3 protein: CASSSQTATNEKLFF. The CDR3 region has the DNA TGTGCCAGCAGCTCTCAAACCGCAACTAATGAAAAACTGTTTTTT. The J gene is TRBJ1-4, the V gene TRBV7-2, with unresolved D. CDR3 length: 15 amino acids. Germline assignment: CDR1 SGHTA and CDR2 FQGNSA. Trimming took off 4 bases at V and 0 bases at J, with 9 bases between the two ends.

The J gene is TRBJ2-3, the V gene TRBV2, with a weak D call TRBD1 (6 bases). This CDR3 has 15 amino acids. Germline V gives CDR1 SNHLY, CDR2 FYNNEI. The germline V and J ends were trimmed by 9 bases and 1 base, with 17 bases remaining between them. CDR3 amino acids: CASMKTGLGTDTQYF. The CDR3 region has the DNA TGTGCCAGTATGAAGACAGGTTTGGGCACAGATACGCAGTATTTT. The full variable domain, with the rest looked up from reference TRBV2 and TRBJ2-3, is EPEVTQTPSHQVTQMGQEVILRCVPISNHLYFYWYRQILGQKVEFLVSFYNNEISEKSEIFDDQFSVERPDGSNFTLKIRSTKLEDSAMYFCASMKTGLGTDTQYFGPGTRLTVL.

The CDR3 spells CASSVTGYGNTIYF. CDR3 coding DNA: TGTGCCAGCAGCGTGACAGGATATGGAAACACCATATATTTT. This chain connects TRBV6-5 to TRBJ1-3; D possibly corresponds to TRBD1 (6 bases). Trimming left V 6 bases short and J 3 bases short, with 12 bases between. The CDR3 sequence is 14 residues long. Germline V gives CDR1 MNHEY, CDR2 SVGAGI.

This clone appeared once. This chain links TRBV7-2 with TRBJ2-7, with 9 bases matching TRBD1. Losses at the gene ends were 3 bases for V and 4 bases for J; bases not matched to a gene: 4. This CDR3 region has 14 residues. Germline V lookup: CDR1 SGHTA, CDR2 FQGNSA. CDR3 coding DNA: TGTGCCAGCAGCTTGACAGGGGGTCTGTACGAGCAGTACTTC. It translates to CASSLTGGLYEQYF.

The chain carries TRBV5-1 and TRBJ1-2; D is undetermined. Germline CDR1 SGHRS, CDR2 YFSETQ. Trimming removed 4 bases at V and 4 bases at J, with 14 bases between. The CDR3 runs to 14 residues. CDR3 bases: TGCGCCAGCAGCCCGGAGGCTGTCCTCTATGGCTACACCTTC. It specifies CASSPEAVLYGYTF.

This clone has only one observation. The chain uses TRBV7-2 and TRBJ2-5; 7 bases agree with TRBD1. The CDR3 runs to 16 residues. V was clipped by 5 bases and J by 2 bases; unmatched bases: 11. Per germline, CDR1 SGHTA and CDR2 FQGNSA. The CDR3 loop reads CASSRTGTALQETQYF. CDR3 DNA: TGTGCCAGCAGCCGAACCGGGACAGCTCTACAAGAGACCCAGTACTTC.

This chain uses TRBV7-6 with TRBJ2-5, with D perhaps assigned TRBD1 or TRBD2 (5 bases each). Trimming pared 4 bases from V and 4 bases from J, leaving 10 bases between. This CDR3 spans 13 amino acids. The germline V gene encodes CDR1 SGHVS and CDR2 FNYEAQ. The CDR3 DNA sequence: TGTGCCAGCAGCTCCCAGGGACCAGAGACCCAGTACTTC. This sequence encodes CASSSQGPETQYF.

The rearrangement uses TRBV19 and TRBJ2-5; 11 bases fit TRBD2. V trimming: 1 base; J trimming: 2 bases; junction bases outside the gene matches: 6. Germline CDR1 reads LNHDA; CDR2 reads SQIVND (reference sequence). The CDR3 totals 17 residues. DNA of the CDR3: TGTGCCAGTAGTATAGGAGGGACTAGCGGCACTCAAGAGACCCAGTACTTC. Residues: CASSIGGTSGTQETQYF.

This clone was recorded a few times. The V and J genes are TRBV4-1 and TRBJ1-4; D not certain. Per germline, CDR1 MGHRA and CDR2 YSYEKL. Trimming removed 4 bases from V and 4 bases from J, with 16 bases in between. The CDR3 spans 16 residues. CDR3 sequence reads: CASSLDEAAINEKLFF. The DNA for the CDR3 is TGCGCCAGCAGCCTAGATGAGGCAGCTATTAATGAAAAACTGTTTTTT.

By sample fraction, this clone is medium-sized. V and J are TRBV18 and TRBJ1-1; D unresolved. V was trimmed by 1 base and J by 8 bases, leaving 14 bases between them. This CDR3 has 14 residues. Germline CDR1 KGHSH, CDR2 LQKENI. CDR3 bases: TGTGCCAGCTCACCACAGGGCCCCTCATCGGAAGCTTTCTTT. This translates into CASSPQGPSSEAFF.

In DNA form, the CDR3 reads TGTGCCAGCTCACCACCGCTTAGCGTGAGCTCCTACAATGAGCAGTTCTTC. This codes for CASSPPLSVSSYNEQFF. V usage is TRBV18 and J usage is TRBJ2-1; TRBD2 is a possible D gene (5 bases). This CDR3 contains 17 residues. V dropped 0 bases and J dropped 0 bases, with 12 bases sitting between them. Germline CDR1 KGHSH, CDR2 LQKENI.

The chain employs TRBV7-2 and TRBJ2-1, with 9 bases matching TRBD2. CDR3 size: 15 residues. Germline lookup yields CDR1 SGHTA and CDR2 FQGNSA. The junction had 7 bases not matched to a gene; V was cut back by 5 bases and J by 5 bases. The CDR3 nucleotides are TGTGCCAGCAGCATGATAGCGGGGGCCAACAATGAGCAGTTCTTC. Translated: CASSMIAGANNEQFF.

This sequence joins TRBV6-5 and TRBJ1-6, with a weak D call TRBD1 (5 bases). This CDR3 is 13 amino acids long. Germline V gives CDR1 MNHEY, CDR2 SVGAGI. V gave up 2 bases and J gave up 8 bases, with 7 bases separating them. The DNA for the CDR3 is TGTGCCAGCAGTTACCTGGGGGATTCACCCCTCCACTTT. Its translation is CASSYLGDSPLHF.

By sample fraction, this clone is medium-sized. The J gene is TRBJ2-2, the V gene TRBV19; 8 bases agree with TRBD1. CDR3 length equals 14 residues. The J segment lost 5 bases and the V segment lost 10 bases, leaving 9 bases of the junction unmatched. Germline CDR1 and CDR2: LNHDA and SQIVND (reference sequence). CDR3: CATRDRQATGELFF. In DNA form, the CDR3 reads TGTGCCACCCGGGACAGGCAAGCGACCGGGGAGCTGTTTTTT.

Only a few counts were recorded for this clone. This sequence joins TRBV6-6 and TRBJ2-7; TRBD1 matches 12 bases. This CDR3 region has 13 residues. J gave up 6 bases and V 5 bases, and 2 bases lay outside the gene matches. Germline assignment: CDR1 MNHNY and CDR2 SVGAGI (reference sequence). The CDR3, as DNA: TGTGCCAGCAGTCGGGACAGGGGGCGCGAGCAGTACTTC. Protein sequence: CASSRDRGREQYF.